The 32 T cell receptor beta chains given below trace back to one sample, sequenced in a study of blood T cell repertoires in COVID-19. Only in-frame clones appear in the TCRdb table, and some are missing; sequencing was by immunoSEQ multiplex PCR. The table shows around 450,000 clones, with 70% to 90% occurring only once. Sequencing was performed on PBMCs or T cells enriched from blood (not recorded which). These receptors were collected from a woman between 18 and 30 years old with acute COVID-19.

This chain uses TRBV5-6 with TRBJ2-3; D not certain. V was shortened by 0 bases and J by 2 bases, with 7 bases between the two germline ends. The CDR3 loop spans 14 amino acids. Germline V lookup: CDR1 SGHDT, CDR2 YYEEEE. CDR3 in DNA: TGTGCCAGCAGCTTGGGGGCGTACACAGATACGCAGTATTTT. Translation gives CASSLGAYTDTQYF.

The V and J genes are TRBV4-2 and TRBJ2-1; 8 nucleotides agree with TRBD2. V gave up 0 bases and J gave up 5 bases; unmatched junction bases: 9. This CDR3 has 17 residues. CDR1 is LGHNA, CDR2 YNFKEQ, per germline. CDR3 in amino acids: CASSQEGAGGAHNEQFF. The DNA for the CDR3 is TGTGCCAGCAGCCAAGAGGGGGCGGGGGGAGCCCACAATGAGCAGTTCTTC.

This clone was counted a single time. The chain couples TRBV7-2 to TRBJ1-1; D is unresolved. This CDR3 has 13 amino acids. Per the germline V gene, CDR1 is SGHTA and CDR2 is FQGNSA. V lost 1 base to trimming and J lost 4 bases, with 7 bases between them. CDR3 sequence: CASSLEQITEAFF. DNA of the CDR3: TGTGCCAGCAGCTTAGAACAGATCACTGAAGCTTTCTTT.

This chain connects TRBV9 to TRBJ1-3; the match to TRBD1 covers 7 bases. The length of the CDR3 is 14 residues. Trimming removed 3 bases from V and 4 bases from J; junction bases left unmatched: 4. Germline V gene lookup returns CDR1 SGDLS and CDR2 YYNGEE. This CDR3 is CASSATGLGNTIYF. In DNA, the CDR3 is TGTGCCAGCAGCGCGACAGGGTTGGGAAACACCATATATTTT.

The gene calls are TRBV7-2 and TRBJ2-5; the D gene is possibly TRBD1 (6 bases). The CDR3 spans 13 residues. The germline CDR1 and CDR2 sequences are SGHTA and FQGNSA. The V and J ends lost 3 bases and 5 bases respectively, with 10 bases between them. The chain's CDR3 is CASSLSRGETQYF. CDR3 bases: TGTGCCAGCAGCTTGTCAAGGGGGGAGACCCAGTACTTC.

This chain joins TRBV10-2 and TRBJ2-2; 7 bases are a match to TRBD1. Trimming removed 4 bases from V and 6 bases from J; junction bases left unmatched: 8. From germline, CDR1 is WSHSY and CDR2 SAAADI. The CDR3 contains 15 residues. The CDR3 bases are TGCGCCAGCAGTGCACAGGGGCCTCCCGCCGGGGAGCTGTTTTTT. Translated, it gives CASSAQGPPAGELFF.

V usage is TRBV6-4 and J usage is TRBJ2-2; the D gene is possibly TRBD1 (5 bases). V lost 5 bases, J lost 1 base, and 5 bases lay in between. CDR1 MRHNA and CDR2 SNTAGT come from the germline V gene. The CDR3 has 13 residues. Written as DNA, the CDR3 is TGTGCCAGCAGTACAGGGAACACCGGGGAGCTGTTTTTT. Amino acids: CASSTGNTGELFF.

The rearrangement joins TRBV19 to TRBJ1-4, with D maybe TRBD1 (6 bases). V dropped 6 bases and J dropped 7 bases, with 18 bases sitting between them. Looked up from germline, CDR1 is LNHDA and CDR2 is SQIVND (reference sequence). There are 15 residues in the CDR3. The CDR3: CASRSTGRGSEKLFF. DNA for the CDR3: TGTGCCAGTAGATCTACAGGCAGGGGCAGTGAAAAACTGTTTTTT.

CDR3 DNA sequence: TGTGCCAGCACTCACCCTAGCGCGACAACCTCCTACGAGCAGTACTTC. It codes for CASTHPSATTSYEQYF. The rearrangement joins TRBV7-9 to TRBJ2-7; perhaps TRBD2 as D (6 bases). CDR3 size: 16 residues. Trimming removed 7 bases at V and 0 bases at J, with 19 bases between. The germline CDR1 and CDR2 sequences are SEHNR and FQNEAQ (reference sequence).

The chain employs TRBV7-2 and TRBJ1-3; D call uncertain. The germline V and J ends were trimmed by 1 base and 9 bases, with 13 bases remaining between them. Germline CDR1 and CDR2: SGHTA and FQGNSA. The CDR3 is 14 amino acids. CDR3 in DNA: TGTGCCAGCAGCTTAGAGGCCGTCCGGGGCACCATATATTTT. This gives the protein CASSLEAVRGTIYF. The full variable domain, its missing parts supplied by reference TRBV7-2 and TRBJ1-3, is GAGVSQSPSNKVTEKGKDVELRCDPISGHTALYWYRQSLGQGLEFLIYFQGNSAPDKSGLPSDRFSAERTGGSVSTLTIQRTQQEDSAVYLCASSLEAVRGTIYFGEGSWLTVV.

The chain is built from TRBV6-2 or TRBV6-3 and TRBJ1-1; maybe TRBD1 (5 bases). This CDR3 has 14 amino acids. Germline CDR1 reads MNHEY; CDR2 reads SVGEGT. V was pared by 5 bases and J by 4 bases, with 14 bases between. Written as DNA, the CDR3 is TGTGCCAGCAGTCAAGCCTGGGGGGGCACTGAAGCTTTCTTT. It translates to CASSQAWGGTEAFF.

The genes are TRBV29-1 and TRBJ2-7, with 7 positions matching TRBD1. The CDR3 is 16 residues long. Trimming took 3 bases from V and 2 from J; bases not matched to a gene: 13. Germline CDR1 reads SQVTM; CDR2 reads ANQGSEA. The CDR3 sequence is CSVEGEQGTEPYEQYF. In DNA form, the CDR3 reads TGCAGCGTTGAGGGGGAGCAAGGGACAGAACCCTACGAGCAGTACTTC.

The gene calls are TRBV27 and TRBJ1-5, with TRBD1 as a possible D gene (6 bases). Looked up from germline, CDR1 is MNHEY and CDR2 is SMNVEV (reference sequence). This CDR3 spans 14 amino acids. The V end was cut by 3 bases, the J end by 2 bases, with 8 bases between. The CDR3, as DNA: TGTGCCAGCAGTTTCAGGGGTGGCAATCAGCCCCAGCATTTT. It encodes CASSFRGGNQPQHF.

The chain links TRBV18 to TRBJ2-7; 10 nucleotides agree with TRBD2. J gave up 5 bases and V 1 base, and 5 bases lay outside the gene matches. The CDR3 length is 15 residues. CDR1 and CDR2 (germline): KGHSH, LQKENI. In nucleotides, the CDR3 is TGTGCCAGCTCACCACTAGCGGGGGGTCTCAACGAGCAGTACTTC. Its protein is CASSPLAGGLNEQYF.

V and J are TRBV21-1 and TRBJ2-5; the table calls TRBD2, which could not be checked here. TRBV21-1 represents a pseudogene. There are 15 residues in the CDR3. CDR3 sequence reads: CASSKGAGRQETQYF. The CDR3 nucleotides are TGTGCCAGCAGCAAAGGGGCAGGGAGGCAAGAGACCCAGTACTTC.

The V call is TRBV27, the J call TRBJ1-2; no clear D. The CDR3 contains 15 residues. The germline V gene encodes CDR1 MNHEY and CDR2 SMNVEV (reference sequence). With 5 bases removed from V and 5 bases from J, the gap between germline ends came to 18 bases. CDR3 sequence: CASSEDGTRVYGYTF. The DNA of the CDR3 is TGTGCCAGCAGTGAAGATGGAACTAGGGTATATGGCTACACCTTC.

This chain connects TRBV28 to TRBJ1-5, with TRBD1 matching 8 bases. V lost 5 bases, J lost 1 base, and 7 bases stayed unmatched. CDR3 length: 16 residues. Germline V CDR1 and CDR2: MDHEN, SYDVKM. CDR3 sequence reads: CASSRTGKKSNQPQHF. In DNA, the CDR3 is TGTGCCAGCAGTCGGACAGGGAAGAAGAGCAATCAGCCCCAGCATTTT.

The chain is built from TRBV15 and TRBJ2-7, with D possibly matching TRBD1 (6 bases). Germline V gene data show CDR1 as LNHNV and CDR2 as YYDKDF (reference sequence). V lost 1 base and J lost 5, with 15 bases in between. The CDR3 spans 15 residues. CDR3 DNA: TGTGCCACCAGCAGAGGGAGGACAGCCCTTCACGAGCAGTACTTC. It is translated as CATSRGRTALHEQYF.

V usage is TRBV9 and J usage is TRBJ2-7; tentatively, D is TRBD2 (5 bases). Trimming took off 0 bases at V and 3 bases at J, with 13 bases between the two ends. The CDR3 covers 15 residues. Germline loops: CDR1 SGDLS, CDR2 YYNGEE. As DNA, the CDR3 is TGTGCCAGCAGCGTAGGTTCGGGGTTCGTCTACGAGCAGTACTTC. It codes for CASSVGSGFVYEQYF.

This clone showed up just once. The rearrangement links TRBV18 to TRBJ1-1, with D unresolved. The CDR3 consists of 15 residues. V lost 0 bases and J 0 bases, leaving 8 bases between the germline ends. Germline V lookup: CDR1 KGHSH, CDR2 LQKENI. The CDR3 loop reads CASSPPATLNTEAFF. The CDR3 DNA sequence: TGTGCCAGCTCACCACCGGCCACCTTGAACACTGAAGCTTTCTTT.

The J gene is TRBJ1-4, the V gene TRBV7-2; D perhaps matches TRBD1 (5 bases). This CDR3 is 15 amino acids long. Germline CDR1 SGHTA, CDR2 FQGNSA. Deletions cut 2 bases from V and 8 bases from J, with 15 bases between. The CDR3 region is CASSLRGLRGEKLFF. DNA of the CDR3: TGTGCCAGCAGCTTAAGGGGACTACGAGGGGAAAAACTGTTTTTT.

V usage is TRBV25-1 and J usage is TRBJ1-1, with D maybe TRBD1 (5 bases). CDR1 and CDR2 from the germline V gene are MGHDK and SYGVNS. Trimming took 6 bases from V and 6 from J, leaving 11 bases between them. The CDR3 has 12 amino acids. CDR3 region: CASRGGTAEAFF. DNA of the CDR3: TGTGCCAGCAGGGGGGGTACTGCTGAAGCTTTCTTT.

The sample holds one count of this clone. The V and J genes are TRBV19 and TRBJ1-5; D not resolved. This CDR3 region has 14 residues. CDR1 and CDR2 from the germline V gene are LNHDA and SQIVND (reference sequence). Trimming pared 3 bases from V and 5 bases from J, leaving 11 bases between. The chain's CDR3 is CASSMLGGDQPQHF. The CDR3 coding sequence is TGTGCCAGTAGTATGTTGGGAGGCGATCAGCCCCAGCATTTT.

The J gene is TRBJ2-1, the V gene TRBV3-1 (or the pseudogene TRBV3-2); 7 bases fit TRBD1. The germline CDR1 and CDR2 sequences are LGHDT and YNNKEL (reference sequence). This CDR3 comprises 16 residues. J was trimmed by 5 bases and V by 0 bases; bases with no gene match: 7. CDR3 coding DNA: TGTGCCAGCAGCCAAGATAGCACAGGGGTTAACAATGAGCAGTTCTTC. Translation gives CASSQDSTGVNNEQFF.

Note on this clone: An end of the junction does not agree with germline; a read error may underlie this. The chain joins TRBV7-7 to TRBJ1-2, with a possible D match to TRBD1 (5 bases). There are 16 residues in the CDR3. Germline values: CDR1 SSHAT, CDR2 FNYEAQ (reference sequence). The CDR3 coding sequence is TGTGCTAGCAGCCCCGTCGGGGGACCAAAAAGGTATGGCTACACCTTC. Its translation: CASSPVGGPKRYGYTF.

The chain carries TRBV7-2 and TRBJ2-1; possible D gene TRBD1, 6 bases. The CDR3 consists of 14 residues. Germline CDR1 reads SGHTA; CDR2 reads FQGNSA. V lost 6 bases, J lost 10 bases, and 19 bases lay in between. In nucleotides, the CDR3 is TGTGCCAGCAGGCTTTCGGGGTTAACAGGGGAGCAGTTCTTC. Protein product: CASRLSGLTGEQFF.

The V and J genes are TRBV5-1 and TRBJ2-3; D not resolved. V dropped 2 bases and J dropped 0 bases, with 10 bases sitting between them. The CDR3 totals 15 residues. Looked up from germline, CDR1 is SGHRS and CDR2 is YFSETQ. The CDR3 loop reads CASSLKTPSTDTQYF. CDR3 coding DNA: TGCGCCAGCAGCTTAAAAACTCCTAGCACAGATACGCAGTATTTT.

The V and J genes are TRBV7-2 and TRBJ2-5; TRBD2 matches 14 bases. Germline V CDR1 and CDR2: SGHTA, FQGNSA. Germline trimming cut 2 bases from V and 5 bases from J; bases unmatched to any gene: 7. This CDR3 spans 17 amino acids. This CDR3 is CASSLFGTSGSWETQYF. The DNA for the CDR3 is TGTGCCAGCAGCTTATTTGGGACTAGCGGGAGTTGGGAGACCCAGTACTTC.

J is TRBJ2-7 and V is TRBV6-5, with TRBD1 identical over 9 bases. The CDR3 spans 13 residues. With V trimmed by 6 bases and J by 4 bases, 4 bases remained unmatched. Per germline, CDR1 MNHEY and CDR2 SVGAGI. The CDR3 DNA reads TGTGCCAGCAGCCAAGACAGGGGGTACGAGCAGTACTTC. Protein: CASSQDRGYEQYF.

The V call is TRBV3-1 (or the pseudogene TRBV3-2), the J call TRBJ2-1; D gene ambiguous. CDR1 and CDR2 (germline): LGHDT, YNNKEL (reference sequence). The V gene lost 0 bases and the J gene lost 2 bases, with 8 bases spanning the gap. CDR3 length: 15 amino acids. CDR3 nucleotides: TGTGCCAGCAGCCAAGATGTCGGAGCCTACAATGAGCAGTTCTTC. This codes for CASSQDVGAYNEQFF.

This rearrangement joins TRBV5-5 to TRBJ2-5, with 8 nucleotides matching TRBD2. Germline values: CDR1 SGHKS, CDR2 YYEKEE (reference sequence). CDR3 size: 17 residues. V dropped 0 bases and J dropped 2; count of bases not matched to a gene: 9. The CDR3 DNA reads TGTGCCAGCAGCTTGGTAGTGGGTAGCGGGGCGCAAGAGACCCAGTACTTC. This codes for CASSLVVGSGAQETQYF.

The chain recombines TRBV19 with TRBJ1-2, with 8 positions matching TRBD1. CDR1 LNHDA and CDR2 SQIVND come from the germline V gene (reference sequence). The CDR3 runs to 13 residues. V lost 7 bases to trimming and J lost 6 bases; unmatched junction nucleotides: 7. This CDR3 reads CASKAGGLDGYTF. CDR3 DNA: TGTGCCAGTAAGGCAGGGGGCTTAGATGGCTACACCTTC.